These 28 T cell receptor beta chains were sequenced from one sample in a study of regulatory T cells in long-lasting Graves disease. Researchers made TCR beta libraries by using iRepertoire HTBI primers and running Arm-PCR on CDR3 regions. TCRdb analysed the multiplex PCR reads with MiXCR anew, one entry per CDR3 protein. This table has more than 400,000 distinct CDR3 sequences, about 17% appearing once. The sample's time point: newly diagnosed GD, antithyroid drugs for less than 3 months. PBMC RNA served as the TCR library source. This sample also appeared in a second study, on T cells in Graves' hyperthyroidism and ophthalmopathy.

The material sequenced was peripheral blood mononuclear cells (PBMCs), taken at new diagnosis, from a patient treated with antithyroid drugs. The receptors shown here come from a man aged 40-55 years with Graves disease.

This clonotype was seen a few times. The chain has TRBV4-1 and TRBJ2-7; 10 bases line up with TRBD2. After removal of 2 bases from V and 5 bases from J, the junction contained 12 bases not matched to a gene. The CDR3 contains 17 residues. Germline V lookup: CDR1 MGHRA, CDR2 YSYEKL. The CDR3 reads CASSQRASGSYFDEQYF. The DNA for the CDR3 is TGCGCCAGCAGCCAACGGGCTAGCGGGAGCTATTTTGACGAGCAGTACTTC.

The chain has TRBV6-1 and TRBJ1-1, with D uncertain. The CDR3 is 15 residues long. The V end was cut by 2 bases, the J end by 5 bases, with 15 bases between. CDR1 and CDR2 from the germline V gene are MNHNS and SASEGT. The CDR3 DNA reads TGTGCCAGCAGTGAAAGGAGCGAGGGTTTAACTGAAGCTTTCTTT. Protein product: CASSERSEGLTEAFF.

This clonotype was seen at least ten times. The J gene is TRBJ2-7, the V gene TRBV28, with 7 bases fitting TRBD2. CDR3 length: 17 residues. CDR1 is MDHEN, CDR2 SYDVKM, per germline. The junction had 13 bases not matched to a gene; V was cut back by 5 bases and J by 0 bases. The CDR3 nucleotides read TGTGCCAGCAGTCCCATAGCGGGCCGCCGAACCTCCTACGAGCAGTACTTC. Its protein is CASSPIAGRRTSYEQYF.

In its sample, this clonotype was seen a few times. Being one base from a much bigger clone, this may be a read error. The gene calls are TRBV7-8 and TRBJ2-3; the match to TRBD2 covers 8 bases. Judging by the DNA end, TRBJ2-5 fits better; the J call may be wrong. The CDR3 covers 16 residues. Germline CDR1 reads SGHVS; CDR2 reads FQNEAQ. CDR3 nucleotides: TGTGCCAGCAGCTCCGTCGAGTGGACTAGCCTCGAGGCCCAGTACTTC. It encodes CASSSVEWTSLEAQYF.

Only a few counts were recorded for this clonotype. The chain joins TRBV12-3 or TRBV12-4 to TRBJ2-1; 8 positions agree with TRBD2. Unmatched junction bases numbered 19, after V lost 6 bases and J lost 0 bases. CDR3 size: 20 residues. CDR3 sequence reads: CASRAGRGAKAGSSYNEQFF. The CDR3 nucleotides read TGTGCCAGCAGGGCTGGGCGGGGGGCGAAAGCGGGCAGCTCCTACAATGAGCAGTTCTTC.

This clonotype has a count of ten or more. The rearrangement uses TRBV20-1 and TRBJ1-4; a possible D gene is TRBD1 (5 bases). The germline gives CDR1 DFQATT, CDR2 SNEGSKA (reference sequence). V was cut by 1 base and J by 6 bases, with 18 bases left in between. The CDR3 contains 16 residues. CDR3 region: CSARVALAGTDEKLFF. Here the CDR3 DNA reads TGCAGTGCTAGAGTGGCTTTGGCGGGGACCGATGAAAAACTGTTTTTT.

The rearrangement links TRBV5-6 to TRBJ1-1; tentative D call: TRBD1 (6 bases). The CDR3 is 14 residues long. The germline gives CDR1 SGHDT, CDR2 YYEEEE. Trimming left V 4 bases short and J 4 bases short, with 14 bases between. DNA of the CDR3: TGTGCCAGCAGCCCGGGGGGAGGGGGCACTGAAGCTTTCTTT. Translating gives CASSPGGGGTEAFF.

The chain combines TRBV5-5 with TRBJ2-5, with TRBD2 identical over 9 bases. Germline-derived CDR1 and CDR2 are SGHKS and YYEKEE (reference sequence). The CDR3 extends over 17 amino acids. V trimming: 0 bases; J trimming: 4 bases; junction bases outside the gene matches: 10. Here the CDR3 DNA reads TGTGCCAGCAGCTTGGAGTTAGCGGGGGCCGGAGGAGAGACCCAGTACTTC. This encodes CASSLELAGAGGETQYF.

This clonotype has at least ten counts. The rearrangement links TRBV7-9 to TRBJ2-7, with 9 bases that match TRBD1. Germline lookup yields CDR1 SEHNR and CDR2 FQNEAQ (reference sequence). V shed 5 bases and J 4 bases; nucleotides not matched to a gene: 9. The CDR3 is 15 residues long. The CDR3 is CASSRLGQGGYEQYF. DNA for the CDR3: TGTGCCAGCAGCCGCCTGGGACAGGGAGGATACGAGCAGTACTTC.

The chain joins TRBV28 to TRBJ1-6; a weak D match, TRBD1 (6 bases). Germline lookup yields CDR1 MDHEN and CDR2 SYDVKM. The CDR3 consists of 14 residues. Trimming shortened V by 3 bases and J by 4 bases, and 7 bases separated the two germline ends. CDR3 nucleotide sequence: TGTGCCAGCAGTTTTACAGGGTATAATTCACCCCTCCACTTT. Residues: CASSFTGYNSPLHF.

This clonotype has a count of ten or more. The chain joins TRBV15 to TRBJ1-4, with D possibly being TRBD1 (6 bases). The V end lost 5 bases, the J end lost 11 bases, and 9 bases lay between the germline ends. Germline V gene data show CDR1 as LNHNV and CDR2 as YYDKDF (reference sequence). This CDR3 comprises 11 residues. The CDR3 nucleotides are TGTGCCACCAGCGCCACAGGGAAACTGTTTTTT. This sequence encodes CATSATGKLFF. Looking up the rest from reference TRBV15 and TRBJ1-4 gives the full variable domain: DAMVIQNPRYQVTQFGKPVTLSCSQTLNHNVMYWYQQKSSQAPKLLFHYYDKDFNNEADTPDNFQSRRPNTSFCFLDIRSPGLGDTAMYLCATSATGKLFFGSGTQLSVL.

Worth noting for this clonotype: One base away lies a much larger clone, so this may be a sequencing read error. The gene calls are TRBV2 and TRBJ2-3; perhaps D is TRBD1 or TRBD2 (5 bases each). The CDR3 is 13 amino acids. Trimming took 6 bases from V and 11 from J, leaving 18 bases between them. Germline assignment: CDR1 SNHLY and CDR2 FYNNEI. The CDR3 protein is CASRGDHAREQYF. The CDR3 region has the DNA TGTGCCAGCAGGGGGGACCACGCGAGGGAGCAGTATTTT.

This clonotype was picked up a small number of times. The CDR3 sequence is CASSLGRQRWQFF. CDR3 nucleotide sequence: TGTGCCAGCAGCTTGGGCCGTCAAAGGTGGCAGTTCTTC. The genes are TRBV7-9 and TRBJ2-1; D is uncertain. The ends were cut back, 3 bases at V and 12 bases at J, with 15 bases in the middle. Germline V lookup: CDR1 SEHNR, CDR2 FQNEAQ (reference sequence). The CDR3 contains 13 residues.

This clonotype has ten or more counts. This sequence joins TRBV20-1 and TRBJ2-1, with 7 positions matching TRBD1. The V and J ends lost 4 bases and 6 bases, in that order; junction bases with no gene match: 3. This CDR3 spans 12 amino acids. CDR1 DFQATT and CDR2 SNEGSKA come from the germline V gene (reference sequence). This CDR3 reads CSATPGGNEQFF. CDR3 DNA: TGCAGTGCTACCCCAGGGGGCAATGAGCAGTTCTTC.

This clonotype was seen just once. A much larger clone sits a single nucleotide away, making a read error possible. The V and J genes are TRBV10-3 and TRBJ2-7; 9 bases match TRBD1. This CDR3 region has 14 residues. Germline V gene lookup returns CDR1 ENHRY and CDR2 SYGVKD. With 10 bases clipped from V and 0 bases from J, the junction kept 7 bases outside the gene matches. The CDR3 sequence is CATVDRGTSYEQYF. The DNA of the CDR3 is TGTGCCACGGTGGACAGGGGCACCTCCTACGAGCAGTACTTC.

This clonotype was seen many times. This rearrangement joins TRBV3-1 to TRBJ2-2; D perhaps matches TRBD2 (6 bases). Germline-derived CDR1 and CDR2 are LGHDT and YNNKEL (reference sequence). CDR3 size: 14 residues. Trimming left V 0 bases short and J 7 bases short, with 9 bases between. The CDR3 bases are TGTGCCAGCAGCCAAGATTGGCGGGACGGGGAGCTGTTTTTT. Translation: CASSQDWRDGELFF.

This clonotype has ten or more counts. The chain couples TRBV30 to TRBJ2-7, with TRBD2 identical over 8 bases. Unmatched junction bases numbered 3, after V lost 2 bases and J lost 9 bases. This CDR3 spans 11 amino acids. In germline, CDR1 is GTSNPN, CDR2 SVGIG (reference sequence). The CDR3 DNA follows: TGTGCCTGGAGTAGGACTAGCCGGCAGTACTTC. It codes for CAWSRTSRQYF. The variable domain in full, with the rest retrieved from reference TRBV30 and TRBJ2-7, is SQTIHQWPATLVQPVGSPLSLECTVEGTSNPNLYWYRQAAGRGLQLLFYSVGIGQISSEVPQNLSASRPQDRQFILSSKKLLLSDSGFYLCAWSRTSRQYFGPGTRLTVT.

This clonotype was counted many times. In DNA, the CDR3 is TGTGCCAGCAGCGGGTCCCGGCTCGAGACCCAGTACTTC. Its translation: CASSGSRLETQYF. The rearrangement links TRBV2 to TRBJ2-5; no clear D. The CDR3 consists of 13 residues. Germline V lookup: CDR1 SNHLY, CDR2 FYNNEI. Trimming removed 6 bases from V and 5 bases from J, with 13 bases in between.

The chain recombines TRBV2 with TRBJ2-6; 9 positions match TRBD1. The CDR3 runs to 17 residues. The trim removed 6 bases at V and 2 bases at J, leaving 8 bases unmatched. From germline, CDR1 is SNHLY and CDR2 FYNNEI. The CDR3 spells CASRSGTGRPGANVLTF. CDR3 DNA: TGTGCCAGCAGATCCGGGACAGGGAGACCTGGGGCCAACGTCCTGACTTTC.

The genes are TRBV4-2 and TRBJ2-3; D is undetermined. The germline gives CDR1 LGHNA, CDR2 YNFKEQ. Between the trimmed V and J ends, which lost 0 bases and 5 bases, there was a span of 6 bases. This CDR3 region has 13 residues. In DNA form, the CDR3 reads TGTGCCAGCAGCCAAGATGCTAGAGATACGCAGTATTTT. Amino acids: CASSQDARDTQYF.

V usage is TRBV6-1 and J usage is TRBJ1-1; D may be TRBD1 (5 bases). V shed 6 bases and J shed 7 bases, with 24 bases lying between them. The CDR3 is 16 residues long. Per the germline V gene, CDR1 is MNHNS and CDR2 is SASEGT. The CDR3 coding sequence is TGTGCCAGCAGGAAAGGGGTCTGGAAATCGAACGGTGAAGCTTTCTTT. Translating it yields CASRKGVWKSNGEAFF.

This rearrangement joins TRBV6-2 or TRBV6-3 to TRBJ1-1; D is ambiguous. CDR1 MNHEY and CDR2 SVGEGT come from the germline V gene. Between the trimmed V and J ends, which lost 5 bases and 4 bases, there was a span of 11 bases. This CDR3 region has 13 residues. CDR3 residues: CASSELVVTEAFF. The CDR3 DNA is TGTGCCAGCAGTGAGTTGGTAGTCACTGAAGCTTTCTTT.

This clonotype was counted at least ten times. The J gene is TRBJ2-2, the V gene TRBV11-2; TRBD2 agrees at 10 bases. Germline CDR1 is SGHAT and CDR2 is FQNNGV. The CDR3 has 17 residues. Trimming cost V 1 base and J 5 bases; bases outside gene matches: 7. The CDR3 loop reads CASSLVASGSLTGELFF. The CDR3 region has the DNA TGTGCCAGCAGCTTAGTGGCTAGCGGGAGCCTGACCGGGGAGCTGTTTTTT.

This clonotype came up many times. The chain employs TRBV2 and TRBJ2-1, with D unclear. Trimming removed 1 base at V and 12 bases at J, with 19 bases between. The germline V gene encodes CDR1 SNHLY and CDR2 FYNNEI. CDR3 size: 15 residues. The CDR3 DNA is TGTGCCAGCAGTGAAGTCCACAGCAGCCGGGCCCCGCAGTTCTTC. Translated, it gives CASSEVHSSRAPQFF. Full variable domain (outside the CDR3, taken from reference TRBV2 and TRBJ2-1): EPEVTQTPSHQVTQMGQEVILRCVPISNHLYFYWYRQILGQKVEFLVSFYNNEISEKSEIFDDQFSVERPDGSNFTLKIRSTKLEDSAMYFCASSEVHSSRAPQFFGPGTRLTVL.

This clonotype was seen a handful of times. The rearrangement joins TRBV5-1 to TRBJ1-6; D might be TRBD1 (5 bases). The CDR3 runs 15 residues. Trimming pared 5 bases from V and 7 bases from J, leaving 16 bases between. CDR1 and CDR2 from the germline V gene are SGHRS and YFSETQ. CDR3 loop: CASRPPGWVNSPLHF. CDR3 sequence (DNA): TGCGCCAGCAGACCCCCAGGGTGGGTGAATTCACCCCTCCACTTT.

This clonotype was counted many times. CDR3 nucleotide sequence: TGTGCCAGCAGTTTAGGCGGGAGAGGGTACGAGCAGTACTTC. Translation gives CASSLGGRGYEQYF. This chain joins TRBV28 and TRBJ2-7, with 7 bases identical to TRBD2. V trimming: 2 bases; J trimming: 4 bases; junction bases outside the gene matches: 5. Germline CDR1 and CDR2: MDHEN and SYDVKM. There are 14 residues in the CDR3.

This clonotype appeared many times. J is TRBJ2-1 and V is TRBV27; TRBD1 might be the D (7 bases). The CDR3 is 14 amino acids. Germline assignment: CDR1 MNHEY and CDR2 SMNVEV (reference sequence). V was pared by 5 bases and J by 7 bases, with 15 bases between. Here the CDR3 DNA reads TGTGCCAGCAGTCTCAGGGGGGCGAGGAATGAGCAGTTCTTC. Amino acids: CASSLRGARNEQFF.

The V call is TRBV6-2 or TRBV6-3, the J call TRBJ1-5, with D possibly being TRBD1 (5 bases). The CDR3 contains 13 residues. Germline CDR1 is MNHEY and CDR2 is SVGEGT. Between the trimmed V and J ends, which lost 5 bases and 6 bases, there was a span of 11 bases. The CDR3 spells CASSVRVTQPQHF. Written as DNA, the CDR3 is TGTGCCAGCAGTGTCAGGGTAACTCAGCCCCAGCATTTT.